This TCR beta chain was sequenced in a study of T cells in women clearing cervical HPV infection. Clones were read by immunoSEQ multiplex PCR, and TCRdb kept only the in-frame ones, dropping some. The sample totals around 35,000 clones. About this clone itself: Its antigen is as yet unknown. The read stops 3 residues short of the end of the CDR3; the missing end is completed from the germline J gene.

General study points: CIN3+ cases had significantly higher TCR richness than controls; evenness did not differ.

CDR3 length: 12 amino acids. Germline V CDR1 and CDR2: PRHDT, FYEKMQ (reference sequence). The V end was cut by 5 bases, the J end by 3 bases, with 7 bases between. The source of this sequence is a woman between 18 and 69 years old with a cervical HPV16 infection that either progressed to CIN3+ or cleared (not recorded which). Sequencing used blood buffy coat. The chain couples TRBV13 to TRBJ1-1; D is undetermined. The CDR3 sequence: CASSPGDTEAFF. CDR3 DNA, as far as it was read: TGTGCCAGCAGCCCCGGGGACACTGAA.